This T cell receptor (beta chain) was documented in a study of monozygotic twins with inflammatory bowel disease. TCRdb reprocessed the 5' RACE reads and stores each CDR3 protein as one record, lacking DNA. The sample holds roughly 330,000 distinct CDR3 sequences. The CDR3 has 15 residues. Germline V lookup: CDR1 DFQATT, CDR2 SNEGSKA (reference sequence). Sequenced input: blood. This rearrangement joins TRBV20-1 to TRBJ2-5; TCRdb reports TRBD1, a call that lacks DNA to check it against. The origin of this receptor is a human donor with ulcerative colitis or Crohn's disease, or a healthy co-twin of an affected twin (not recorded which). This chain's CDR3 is CSARVRDRAKETQYF.